Listed here is a single T cell receptor beta chain. What antigen it recognizes has not been identified. No qualities accompany the bases; no much larger clone lies one base away. The immunoSEQ Assay, a bias-controlled multiplex PCR, was used to amplify TCRbeta CDR3 regions from genomic DNA. The authors' pipeline ran thus. The number of nucleated cells in each sample was estimated by amplification of reference gene primers within the assay. Sequence reads were collapsed and filtered to measure the absolute abundance of every unique TCRbeta CDR3 rearrangement. Productive Simpson clonality was computed per sample as the square root of Simpson's diversity index over productive rearrangements. Drawn from immuneACCESS, this table holds only the in-frame rearrangements with V and J called that TCRdb kept. Clones are partly lost; checked studies trace under half to an unresolved V gene and leave the rest unexplained. V and J calls and clone size follow that table, whereas D and trimming were derived from the DNA. Here the sample has 55,000 to 85,000 clones; over 70% occur a single time. The top ten clones comprise 22% of the sample.

Whole blood was collected in K2EDTA tubes by collaborating institutions according to the institutions' own protocols. For TCRbeta analysis, collaborators shipped samples as frozen whole blood, isolated PBMCs, or DNA extracted from either of those sample types. This entry comes from a study of blood T cell repertoires in COVID-19 (TCRdb year 2020). In terms of the full investigation: Collaborator samples came from the United States, Italy and Spain and covered acute and convalescent phases of COVID-19. The prospective study material was composed of cDNA or gDNA derived from T cells, B-cell-depleted T cells, or PBMCs. Subjects who had been exposed to COVID-19, were actively infected with it, or had recovered from it provided the deeply sampled blood TCRbeta repertoires that made up the dataset. The repertoires were released in a freely available public database intended as a resource for research on the immune response to SARS-CoV-2. Samples were obtained from the ongoing ImmuneRACE study (first 160 participants) and from 1,254 subjects provided by 6 global collaborators. Sample metadata almost always included a de-identified subject ID, COVID-19 status, age in years and sex. Where HLA class I and class II types were available, the types were taken from metadata supplied by the sample provider, not from assay-based typing. What the study reported, not specific to this receptor: The quantity of clinical and demographic metadata differed by source and by participant and was supplied without curation.

According to the germline V gene, CDR1 reads KGHDR and CDR2 reads SFDVKD. The CDR3 covers 17 residues, taking in both the cysteine and the phenylalanine. Of all the DNA, just the CDR3 is kept, 51 bases in frame from base 1. A distance of 19 bases separates the germline ends of V and J, which lose 2 bases and 6 bases respectively. This chain is built from TRBV24-1 and TRBJ2-1; the best D guess is TRBD2, with 8 bases matching. Sequencing was done on a sample of peripheral blood. This clonotype was obtained from a man between 60 and 75 years old with acute or convalescent COVID-19. Read as DNA, the sequence is TGTGCCACCAGTGATTACAGGGGCACTAGCGGATTCAATGAGCAGTTCTTC. It is translated as CATSDYRGTSGFNEQFF.